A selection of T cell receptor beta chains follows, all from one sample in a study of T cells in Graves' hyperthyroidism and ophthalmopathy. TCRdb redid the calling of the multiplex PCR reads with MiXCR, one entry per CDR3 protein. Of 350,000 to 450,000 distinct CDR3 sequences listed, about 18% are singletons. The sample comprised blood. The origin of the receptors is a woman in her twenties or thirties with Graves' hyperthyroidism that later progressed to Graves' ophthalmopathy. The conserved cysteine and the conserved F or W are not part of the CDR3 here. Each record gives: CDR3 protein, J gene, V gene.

CDR3 protein: ASSLLGENEQF; J gene: TRBJ2-1; V gene: TRBV12-3/TRBV12-4
CDR3 protein: ASGLAGGPGYNEQF; J gene: TRBJ2-1; V gene: TRBV9
CDR3 protein: ASSFNLRGRSYEQY; J gene: TRBJ2-7; V gene: TRBV28
CDR3 protein: SARDEPGGYEQY; J gene: TRBJ2-7; V gene: TRBV20-1
CDR3 protein: SVEDNRVGYT; J gene: TRBJ1-2; V gene: TRBV29-1
CDR3 protein: ASSDQGRAGYT; J gene: TRBJ1-2; V gene: TRBV11-2
CDR3 protein: ASSLSPPRYEQY; J gene: TRBJ2-7; V gene: TRBV27
CDR3 protein: ASSEYDEAF; J gene: TRBJ1-1; V gene: TRBV28
CDR3 protein: ASSLTLLPGGYNEQF; J gene: TRBJ2-1; V gene: TRBV12-3/TRBV12-4
CDR3 protein: ASSVQTRTDTQY; J gene: TRBJ2-3; V gene: TRBV7-8
CDR3 protein: ASSYYVGFYEQY; J gene: TRBJ2-7; V gene: TRBV6-6
CDR3 protein: ASSFLPWGEQQY; J gene: TRBJ2-7; V gene: TRBV28
CDR3 protein: ASSYTGGRAAYEQY; J gene: TRBJ2-7; V gene: TRBV6-2/TRBV6-3
CDR3 protein: ASSVLQRGGTDTQY; J gene: TRBJ2-3; V gene: TRBV2
CDR3 protein: ASSSPGQEYEQY; J gene: TRBJ2-7; V gene: TRBV5-1
CDR3 protein: SVVGVGEQY; J gene: TRBJ2-7; V gene: TRBV29-1
CDR3 protein: ASSEWRENSPLH; J gene: TRBJ1-6; V gene: TRBV12-3/TRBV12-4
CDR3 protein: ASSPQEGATDTQY; J gene: TRBJ2-3; V gene: TRBV5-1
CDR3 protein: SARQPSGTEAF; J gene: TRBJ1-1; V gene: TRBV20-1
CDR3 protein: ASSLSWGAPDTQY; J gene: TRBJ2-3; V gene: TRBV27
CDR3 protein: ASQYPSSYEQY; J gene: TRBJ2-7; V gene: TRBV2
CDR3 protein: ASSYRTGMYEQY; J gene: TRBJ2-7; V gene: TRBV5-1
CDR3 protein: ASIGLSQPQH; J gene: TRBJ1-5; V gene: TRBV19
CDR3 protein: SAKTGAMNTEAF; J gene: TRBJ1-1; V gene: TRBV20-1
CDR3 protein: ASSPLGRNSYEQY; J gene: TRBJ2-7; V gene: TRBV3-1
CDR3 protein: SASRERNTEAF; J gene: TRBJ1-1; V gene: TRBV20-1
CDR3 protein: ASSQEGQGIRETQY; J gene: TRBJ2-5; V gene: TRBV3-1
CDR3 protein: ASSQVIGGGEETQY; J gene: TRBJ2-5; V gene: TRBV4-1
CDR3 protein: ASRQDTEYNQPQH; J gene: TRBJ1-5; V gene: TRBV12-3/TRBV12-4
CDR3 protein: ASSETGGNQPQH; J gene: TRBJ1-5; V gene: TRBV9
CDR3 protein: ASSQEVAVWY; J gene: TRBJ2-3; V gene: TRBV14
CDR3 protein: ASSSGQGIRNEQF; J gene: TRBJ2-1; V gene: TRBV11-2
CDR3 protein: ASSSVGYTDTQY; J gene: TRBJ2-3; V gene: TRBV12-3/TRBV12-4
CDR3 protein: ASSRTGYTEAF; J gene: TRBJ1-1; V gene: TRBV6-2/TRBV6-3
CDR3 protein: SVEDPGRESYEQY; J gene: TRBJ2-7; V gene: TRBV29-1
CDR3 protein: ASSLPTGSSYNEQF; J gene: TRBJ2-1; V gene: TRBV14
CDR3 protein: ASSEATGRNYGYT; J gene: TRBJ1-2; V gene: TRBV2
CDR3 protein: ASSLRSQPQH; J gene: TRBJ1-5; V gene: TRBV28
CDR3 protein: ASSPRPSVQGRTTEAF; J gene: TRBJ1-1; V gene: TRBV18
CDR3 protein: ASRRGWGFDTEAF; J gene: TRBJ1-1; V gene: TRBV2
CDR3 protein: ATSRQGVFFTEAF; J gene: TRBJ1-1; V gene: TRBV15
CDR3 protein: ATSRPGTGHEKLF; J gene: TRBJ1-4; V gene: TRBV15
CDR3 protein: ASSDSWDYGYT; J gene: TRBJ1-2; V gene: TRBV19
CDR3 protein: ASNPGPRVHEQF; J gene: TRBJ2-1; V gene: TRBV2
CDR3 protein: ASSAGQGTDTQY; J gene: TRBJ2-3; V gene: TRBV11-2
CDR3 protein: ASSDRRVTRGQY; J gene: TRBJ2-7; V gene: TRBV6-2/TRBV6-3
CDR3 protein: SASGHSTEAF; J gene: TRBJ1-1; V gene: TRBV20-1
CDR3 protein: ASSGARRAYEQY; J gene: TRBJ2-7; V gene: TRBV11-2
CDR3 protein: SAGGPRTSGPTDTQY; J gene: TRBJ2-3; V gene: TRBV20-1